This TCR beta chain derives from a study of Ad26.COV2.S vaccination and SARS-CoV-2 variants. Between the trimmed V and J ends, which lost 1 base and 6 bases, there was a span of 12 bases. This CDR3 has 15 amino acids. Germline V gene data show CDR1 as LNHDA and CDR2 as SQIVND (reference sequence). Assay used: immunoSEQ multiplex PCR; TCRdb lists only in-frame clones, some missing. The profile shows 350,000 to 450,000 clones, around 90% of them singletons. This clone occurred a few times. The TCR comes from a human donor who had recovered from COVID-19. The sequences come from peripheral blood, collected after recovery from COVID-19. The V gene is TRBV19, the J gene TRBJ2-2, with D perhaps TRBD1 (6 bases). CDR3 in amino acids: CASSIGNRESGELFF. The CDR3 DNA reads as TGTGCCAGTAGTATAGGGAACAGGGAGTCCGGGGAGCTGTTTTTT. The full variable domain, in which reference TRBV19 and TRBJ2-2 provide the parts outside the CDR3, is DGGITQSPKYLFRKEGQNVTLSCEQNLNHDAMYWYRQDPGQGLRLIYYSQIVNDFQKGDIAEGYSVSREKKESFPLTVTSAQKNPTAFYLCASSIGNRESGELFFGEGSRLTVL.